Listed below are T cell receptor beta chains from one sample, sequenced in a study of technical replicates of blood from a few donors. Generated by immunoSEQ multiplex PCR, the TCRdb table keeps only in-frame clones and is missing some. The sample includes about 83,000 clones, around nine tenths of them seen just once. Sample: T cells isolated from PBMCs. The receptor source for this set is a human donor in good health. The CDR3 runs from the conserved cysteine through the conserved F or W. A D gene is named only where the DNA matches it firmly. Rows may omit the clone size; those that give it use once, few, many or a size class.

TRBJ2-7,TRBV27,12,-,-,TGTGCCAGCAGTTTTCAGGGGAACGAGCAGTACTTC,CASSFQGNEQYF
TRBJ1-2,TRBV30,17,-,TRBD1,TGTGCCTGGAGTCCACGCCGGACAGGGCTCACGACCTATGGCTACACCTTC,CAWSPRRTGLTTYGYTF
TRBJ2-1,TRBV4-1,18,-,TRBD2,TGCGCCAGCAGCCAAGTCCTAGGGACTAGCGGGAGGGAGGGTGAGCAGTTCTTC,CASSQVLGTSGREGEQFF
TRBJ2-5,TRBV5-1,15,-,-,TGCGCCAGCTCCCCCGCTATCGCTATAATGGAGACCCAGTACTTC,CASSPAIAIMETQYF
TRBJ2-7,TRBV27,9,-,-,TGTGCCAGCGTGGACTGCCGGTACTTC,CASVDCRYF
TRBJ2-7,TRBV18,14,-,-,TGTGCCAGCTCACCACGAGGTAACTCCTACGAGCAGTACTTC,CASSPRGNSYEQYF
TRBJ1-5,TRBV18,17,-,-,TGTGCCAGCTCACCTACGAATGAGGGATATAGCAATCAGCCCCAGCATTTT,CASSPTNEGYSNQPQHF
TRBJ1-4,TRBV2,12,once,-,TGTGCCAGCATCGCAACTAATGAAAAACTGTTTTTT,CASIATNEKLFF
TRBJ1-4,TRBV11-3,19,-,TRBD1,TGTGCCAGCAGCGAATTTAAAACCCTCGTCCAACAGGGGAATGAAAAACTGTTTTTT,CASSEFKTLVQQGNEKLFF
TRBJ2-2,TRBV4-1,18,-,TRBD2,TGCGCCAGCAGCCAGACTCCCGGACTAGCGGGAAGCACCGGGGAGCTGTTTTTT,CASSQTPGLAGSTGELFF
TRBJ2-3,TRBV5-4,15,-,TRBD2,TGTGCCAGCAGCTCCGGGACTAGCGGGACAGATACGCAGTATTTT,CASSSGTSGTDTQYF
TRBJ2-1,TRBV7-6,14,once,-,TGTGCCAGCAGCATAACGACAGTTTACAATGAGCAGTTCTTC,CASSITTVYNEQFF
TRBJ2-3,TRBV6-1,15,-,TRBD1,TGTGCCAGCAGTGACAGGGGGATTGAGACAGATACGCAGTATTTT,CASSDRGIETDTQYF
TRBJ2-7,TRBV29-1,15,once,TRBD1,TGCAGCGTTGTCGGGGGGGACAGGGGGACCTACGAGCAGTACTTC,CSVVGGDRGTYEQYF
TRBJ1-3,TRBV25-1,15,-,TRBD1,TGTGCCAGCAGTGACCCGGGACAGGGGGGAAACACCATATATTTT,CASSDPGQGGNTIYF
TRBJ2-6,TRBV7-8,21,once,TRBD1,TGTGCCAGCAGCTCAGGGGGCTGGGGTGTTTCGGTAGTTTCTGGGGCCAACGTCCTGACTTTC,CASSSGGWGVSVVSGANVLTF
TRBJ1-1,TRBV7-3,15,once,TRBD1,TGTGCCAGTCAAATTAGGGGACAGGACTCGAGTGAAGCTTTCTTT,CASQIRGQDSSEAFF
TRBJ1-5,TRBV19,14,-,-,TGTGCCAGTATTCGTTCAGATAGCAATCAGCCCCAGCATTTT,CASIRSDSNQPQHF
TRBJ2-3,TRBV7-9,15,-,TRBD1,TGTGCCAGCAGCTTAGCGGGGACAGGGGGGGATACGCAGTATTTT,CASSLAGTGGDTQYF
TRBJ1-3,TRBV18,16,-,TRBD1,TGTGCCAGCTCACCGGGGACAGGGGCCGCTGGAAACACCATATATTTT,CASSPGTGAAGNTIYF
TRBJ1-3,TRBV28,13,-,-,TGTGCCAGCAGTCCTTGGGCCGGTAACACCATATATTTT,CASSPWAGNTIYF
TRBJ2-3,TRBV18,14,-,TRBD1,TGTGCCAGCTCACCCGGACAGGGTACAGATACGCAGTATTTT,CASSPGQGTDTQYF
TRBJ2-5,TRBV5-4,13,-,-,TGTGCCAGCAGGGGGCTTGAGCGCGAGACCCAGTACTTC,CASRGLERETQYF
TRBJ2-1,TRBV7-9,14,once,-,TGTGCCAGCAGCTTGTCCGGTACCTACAATGAGCAGTTCTTC,CASSLSGTYNEQFF
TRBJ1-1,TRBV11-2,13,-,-,TGTGCCACCAGTTTAGCGGTGAACACTGAAGCTTTCTTT,CATSLAVNTEAFF
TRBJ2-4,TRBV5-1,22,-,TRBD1,TGCGCCAGCAGCTGGCCCCGGGATGGACAGGGGCTCACCCGGGGTGGCAAAAACATTCAGTACTTC,CASSWPRDGQGLTRGGKNIQYF
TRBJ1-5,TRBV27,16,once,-,TGTGCCAGCAGTCCGTCCCCTAACAGCCGCAATCAGCCCCAGCATTTT,CASSPSPNSRNQPQHF
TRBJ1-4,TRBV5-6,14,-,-,TGTGCCAGCACAGGGAGGGCAACTAATGAAAAACTGTTTTTT,CASTGRATNEKLFF
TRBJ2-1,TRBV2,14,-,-,TGTGCCAGCAGGATGGCAGGGGAAGGCAATGAGCAGTTCTTC,CASRMAGEGNEQFF
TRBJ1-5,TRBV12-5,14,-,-,TGTGCTAGTGGTTTCGGACTACCCAATCAGCCCCAGCATTTT,CASGFGLPNQPQHF
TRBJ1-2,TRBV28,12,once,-,TGTGCCAGCAGTCTTGCGGAGGCCAGCTACACCTTC,CASSLAEASYTF
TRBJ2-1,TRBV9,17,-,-,TGTGCCAGCTCTGGGGGCCCGTCCTACCAGCCCTACAATGAGCAGTTCTTC,CASSGGPSYQPYNEQFF
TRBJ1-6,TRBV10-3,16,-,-,TGTGCCATCAGTGATAAAGGACAGATGAATAATTCACCCCTCCACTTT,CAISDKGQMNNSPLHF
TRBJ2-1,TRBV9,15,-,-,TGTGCCAGCAGCGCGCTTAGCGAAATGTACAATGAGCAGTTCTTC,CASSALSEMYNEQFF
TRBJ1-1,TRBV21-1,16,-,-,TGTGCCAGCAGCTTCCGTTGCTCTCGGGGAGGTGGCGAAGCTTTCTTT,CASSFRCSRGGGEAFF
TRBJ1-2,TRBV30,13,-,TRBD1,TGTGCCTGGACCGGCGGGACAGGGAGTGGCTACACCTTC,CAWTGGTGSGYTF
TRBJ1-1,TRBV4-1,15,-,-,TGCGCCAGCAGCCAAGAGCCAGGGGCGAACACTGAAGCTTTCTTT,CASSQEPGANTEAFF
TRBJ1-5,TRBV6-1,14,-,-,TGTGCCATCACCAATCAGGGGACGGACCAGCCCCAGCATTTT,CAITNQGTDQPQHF
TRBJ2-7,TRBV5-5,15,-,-,TGTGCCAGCAGCTTCCGGGACTCGAGCTCCTACGAGCAGTACTTC,CASSFRDSSSYEQYF
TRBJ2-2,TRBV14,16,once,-,TGTGCCAGCAGCCAAGAAGGAGAGTGGGTCACCGGGGAGCTGTTTTTT,CASSQEGEWVTGELFF
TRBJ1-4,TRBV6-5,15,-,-,TGTGCCAGCAGTTGGAACATGGGGGGGAATGAAAAACTGTTTTTT,CASSWNMGGNEKLFF
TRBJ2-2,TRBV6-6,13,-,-,TGTGCCAGCAGTGGACTACAAACCGGGGAGCTGTTTTTT,CASSGLQTGELFF